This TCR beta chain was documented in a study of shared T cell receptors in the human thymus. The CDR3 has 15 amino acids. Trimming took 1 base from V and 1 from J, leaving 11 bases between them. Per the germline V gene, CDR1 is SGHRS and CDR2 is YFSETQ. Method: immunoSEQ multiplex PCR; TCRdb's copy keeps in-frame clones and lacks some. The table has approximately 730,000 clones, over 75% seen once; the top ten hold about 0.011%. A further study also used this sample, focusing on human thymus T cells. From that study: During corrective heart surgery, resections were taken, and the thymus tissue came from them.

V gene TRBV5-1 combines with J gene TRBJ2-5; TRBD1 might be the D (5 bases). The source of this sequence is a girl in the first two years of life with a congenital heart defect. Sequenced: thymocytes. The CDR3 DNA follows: TGCGCCAGCAGCTTGATCAGGGAAACCCAAGAGACCCAGTACTTC. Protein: CASSLIRETQETQYF. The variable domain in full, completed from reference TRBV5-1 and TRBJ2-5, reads KAGVTQTPRYLIKTRGQQVTLSCSPISGHRSVSWYQQTPGQGLQFLFEYFSETQRNKGNFPGRFSGRQFSNSRSEMNVSTLELGDSALYLCASSLIRETQETQYFGPGTRLLVL.